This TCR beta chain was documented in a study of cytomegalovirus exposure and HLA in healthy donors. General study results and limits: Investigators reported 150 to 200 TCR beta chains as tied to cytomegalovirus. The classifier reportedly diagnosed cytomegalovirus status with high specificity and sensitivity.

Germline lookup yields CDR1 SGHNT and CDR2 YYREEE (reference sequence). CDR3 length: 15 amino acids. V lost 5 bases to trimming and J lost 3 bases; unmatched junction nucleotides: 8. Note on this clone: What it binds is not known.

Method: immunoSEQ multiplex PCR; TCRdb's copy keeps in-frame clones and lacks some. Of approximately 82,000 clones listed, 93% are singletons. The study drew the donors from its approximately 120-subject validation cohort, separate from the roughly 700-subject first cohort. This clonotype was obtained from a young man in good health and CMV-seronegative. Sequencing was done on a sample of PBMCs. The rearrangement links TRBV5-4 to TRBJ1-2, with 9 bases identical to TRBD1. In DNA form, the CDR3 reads TGTGCCAGCAGGGACGGGACAGGGATATACTATGGCTACACCTTC. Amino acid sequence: CASRDGTGIYYGYTF.